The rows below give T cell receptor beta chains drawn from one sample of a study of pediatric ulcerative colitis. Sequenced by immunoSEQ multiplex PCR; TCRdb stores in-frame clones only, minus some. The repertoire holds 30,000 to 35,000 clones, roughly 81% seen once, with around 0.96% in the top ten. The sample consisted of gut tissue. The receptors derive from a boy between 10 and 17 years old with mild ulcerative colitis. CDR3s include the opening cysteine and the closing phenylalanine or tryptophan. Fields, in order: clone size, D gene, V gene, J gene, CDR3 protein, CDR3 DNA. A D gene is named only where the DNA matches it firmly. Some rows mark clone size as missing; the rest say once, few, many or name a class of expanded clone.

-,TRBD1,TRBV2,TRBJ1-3,CASRQTGPGNTIYF,TGTGCCAGCAGACAGACAGGGCCTGGAAACACCATATATTTT
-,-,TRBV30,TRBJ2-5,CAWSVRFGETQYF,TGTGCCTGGAGTGTACGATTTGGAGAGACCCAGTACTTC
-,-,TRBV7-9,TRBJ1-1,CASSLTTANTEAFF,TGTGCCAGCAGCTTAACAACAGCGAACACTGAAGCTTTCTTT
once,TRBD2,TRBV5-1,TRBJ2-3,CASSSLAGGTTDTQYF,TGCGCCAGCAGTTCGCTAGCGGGGGGAACCACAGATACGCAGTATTTT
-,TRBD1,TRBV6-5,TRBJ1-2,CASSDSQGRHGYTF,TGTGCCAGCAGTGACTCACAGGGGAGGCATGGCTACACCTTC
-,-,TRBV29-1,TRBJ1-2,CSAGTANYGYTF,TGCAGCGCCGGGACGGCCAACTATGGCTACACCTTC
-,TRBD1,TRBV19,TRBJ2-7,CASSIRFGTGLYEQYF,TGTGCCAGTAGTATCAGGTTCGGGACAGGACTCTACGAGCAGTACTTC
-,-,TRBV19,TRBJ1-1,CASSSGVWTMNTEAFF,TGTGCCAGTAGTTCCGGGGTTTGGACCATGAACACTGAAGCTTTCTTT
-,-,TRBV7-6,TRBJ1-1,CASSSRAEIYNTEAFF,TGTGCCAGCAGCTCAAGGGCGGAGATTTACAACACTGAAGCTTTCTTT
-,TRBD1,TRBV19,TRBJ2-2,CASSKRTGEGAELFF,TGTGCCAGTAGTAAGCGGACAGGGGAGGGTGCGGAGCTGTTTTTT
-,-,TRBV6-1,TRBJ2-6,CASSEDNSGANVLTF,TGTGCCAGCAGTGAAGACAACTCTGGGGCCAACGTCCTGACTTTC
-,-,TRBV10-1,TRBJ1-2,CASSPDNYGYTF,TGCGCCAGCAGCCCAGACAACTATGGCTACACCTTC
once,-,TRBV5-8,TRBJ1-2,CASSLRLYGYTF,TGTGCCAGCAGCTTACGACTATATGGCTACACCTTC
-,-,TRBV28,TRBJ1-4,CASTRPGGTNEKLFF,TGTGCCAGCACCAGACCGGGGGGCACTAATGAAAAACTGTTTTTT
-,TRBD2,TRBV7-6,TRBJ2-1,CASSHSGGPVNEQFF,TGTGCCAGCAGCCATAGCGGGGGGCCGGTGAATGAGCAGTTCTTC
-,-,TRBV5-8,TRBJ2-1,CASSLYLLKGYNEQFF,TGTGCCAGCAGCTTATATTTACTTAAGGGCTACAATGAGCAGTTCTTC
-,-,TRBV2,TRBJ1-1,CASSWSTTEAFF,TGTGCCAGCAGTTGGTCGACCACTGAAGCTTTCTTT
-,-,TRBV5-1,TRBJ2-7,CASSLYRDGRAYEQYF,TGCGCCAGCAGCCTCTACCGCGACGGGAGAGCTTACGAGCAGTACTTC
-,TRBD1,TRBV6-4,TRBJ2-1,CASSLLPGQGGNEQFF,TGTGCCAGCAGCCTTCTTCCGGGACAGGGTGGAAATGAGCAGTTCTTC
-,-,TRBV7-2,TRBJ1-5,CASSLPGSDQPQHF,TGTGCCAGCAGCTTACCAGGTTCGGATCAGCCCCAGCATTTT
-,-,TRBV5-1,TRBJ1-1,CASSLAQGGTEAFF,TGCGCCAGCAGCTTGGCGCAGGGTGGCACTGAAGCTTTCTTT
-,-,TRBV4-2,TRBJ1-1,CASSQPGRGNTEAFF,TGTGCCAGCAGCCAACCCGGCAGGGGAAACACTGAAGCTTTCTTT
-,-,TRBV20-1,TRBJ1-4,CSARREKLFF,TGCAGTGCTAGACGAGAAAAACTGTTTTTT
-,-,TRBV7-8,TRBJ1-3,CASSLEDWLGNTIYF,TGTGCCAGCAGCTTAGAGGACTGGCTCGGAAACACCATATATTTT
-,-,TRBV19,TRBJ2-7,CASSIKTSYEQYF,TGTGCCAGTAGTATCAAGACCTCCTACGAGCAGTACTTC
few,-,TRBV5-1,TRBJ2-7,CASSLSLAYEQYF,TGCGCCAGCAGCTTGAGTCTAGCTTACGAGCAGTACTTC
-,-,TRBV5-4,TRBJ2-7,CASSLGIRYEQYF,TGTGCCAGCAGCTTGGGGATTCGCTACGAGCAGTACTTC